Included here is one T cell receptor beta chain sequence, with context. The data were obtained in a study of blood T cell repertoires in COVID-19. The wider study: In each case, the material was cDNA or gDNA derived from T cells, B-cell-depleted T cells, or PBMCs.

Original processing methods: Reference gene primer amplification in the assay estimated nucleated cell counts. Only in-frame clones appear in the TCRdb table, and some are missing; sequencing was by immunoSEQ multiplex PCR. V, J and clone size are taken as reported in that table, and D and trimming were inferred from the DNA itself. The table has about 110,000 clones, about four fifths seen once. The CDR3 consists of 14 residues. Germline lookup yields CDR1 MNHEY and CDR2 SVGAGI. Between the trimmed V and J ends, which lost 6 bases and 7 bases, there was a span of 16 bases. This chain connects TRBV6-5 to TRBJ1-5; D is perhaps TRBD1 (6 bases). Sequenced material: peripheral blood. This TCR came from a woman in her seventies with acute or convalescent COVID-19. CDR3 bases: TGTGCCAGCAGCCTACAGGGTTGGGGGCAGCCCCAGCATTTT. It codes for CASSLQGWGQPQHF.